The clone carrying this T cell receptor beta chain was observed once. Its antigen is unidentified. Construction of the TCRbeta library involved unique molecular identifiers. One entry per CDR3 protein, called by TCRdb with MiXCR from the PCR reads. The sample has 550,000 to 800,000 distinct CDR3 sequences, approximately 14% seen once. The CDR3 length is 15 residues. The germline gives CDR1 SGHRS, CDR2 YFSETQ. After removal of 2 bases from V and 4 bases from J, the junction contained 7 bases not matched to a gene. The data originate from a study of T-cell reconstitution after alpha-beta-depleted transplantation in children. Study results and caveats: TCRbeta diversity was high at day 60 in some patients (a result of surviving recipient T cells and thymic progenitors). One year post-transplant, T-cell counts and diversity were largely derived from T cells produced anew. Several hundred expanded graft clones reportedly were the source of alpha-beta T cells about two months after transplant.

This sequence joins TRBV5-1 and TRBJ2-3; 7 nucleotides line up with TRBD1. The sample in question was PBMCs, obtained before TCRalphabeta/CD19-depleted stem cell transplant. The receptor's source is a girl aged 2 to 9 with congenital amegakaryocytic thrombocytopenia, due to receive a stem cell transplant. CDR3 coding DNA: TGCGCCAGCAGCTTTCTTCGGACAGGCTCAGATACGCAGTATTTT. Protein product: CASSFLRTGSDTQYF. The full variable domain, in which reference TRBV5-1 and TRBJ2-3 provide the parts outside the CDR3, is KAGVTQTPRYLIKTRGQQVTLSCSPISGHRSVSWYQQTPGQGLQFLFEYFSETQRNKGNFPGRFSGRQFSNSRSEMNVSTLELGDSALYLCASSFLRTGSDTQYFGPGTRLTVL.